This T cell receptor (beta chain) was sequenced during a study of blood T cell repertoires in COVID-19 (dated by TCRdb to the early 2020s). Regarding the research as a whole: Collaborator samples came from the United States, Italy and Spain and covered acute and convalescent phases of COVID-19. Deeply sampled blood TCRbeta repertoires from subjects exposed to, actively infected with, or recovered from COVID-19 were included in the dataset. Sample metadata almost always included a de-identified subject ID, COVID-19 status, age in years and sex. The repertoires were made available in a free public database intended to serve as a resource for research on the immune response to SARS-CoV-2. The material from the prospective study consisted of cDNA or gDNA derived from T cells, B-cell-depleted T cells, or PBMCs. Samples came from the ongoing ImmuneRACE study (first 160 participants) plus 1,254 subjects from 6 global collaborators. Where available, HLA class I and class II types were taken from metadata supplied by the sample provider and were not determined by assay-based typing.

TCRbeta CDR3 regions were amplified from genomic DNA using the immunoSEQ Assay, a bias-controlled multiplex PCR. Processing in the source paper ran as follows. Nucleated cell counts per sample were estimated from amplification of reference gene primers within the assay. To quantify the absolute abundance of each unique TCRbeta CDR3 rearrangement, sequence reads were collapsed and filtered. For each sample, productive Simpson clonality was calculated by taking the square root of Simpson's diversity index across productive rearrangements. The table comes from immuneACCESS by way of TCRdb, which keeps in-frame sequences with V and J called. Part of the clones is missing from these tables; in studies checked, under half for an unresolved V gene and the rest for unknown reasons. V and J calls and clone size are given by that table; D and trimming were obtained from the DNA. Across this sample there are roughly 380,000 clones, with about 88% seen only once. Jointly, the top ten make up roughly 1.5% of the sample.

The CDR3 runs 14 amino acids, cysteine and phenylalanine included. Only CDR3 DNA is held: 42 bases, read in frame from base 1. Reading the germline V gene (reference sequence) gives CDR1 SEHNR and CDR2 FQNEAQ. V is pared back by 3 bases and J by 3 bases, with 11 bases lying between the germline termini. In Seattle, one collaborating source enrolled patients while the infection was active and tracked those patients longitudinally over the course of disease. Each collaborating institution followed its own protocols to collect whole blood in K2EDTA tubes. For TCRbeta analysis, collaborators shipped samples in one of three forms: frozen whole blood, isolated PBMCs, or DNA extracted from either of those sample types. Notes on this clone: Its antigen is currently not known. No base quality information exists; no much larger clone differs at one position.

The paper's findings and limits, for the study overall: The quantity of clinical and demographic metadata differed by source and by participant and was supplied without curation.

The chain is made from TRBV7-9 and TRBJ1-2; TRBD1 is possibly the D segment (6 matching bases). The receptor's source is a woman between 40 and 55 years old with COVID-19, enrolled during active disease. The sample consisted of peripheral blood. The DNA sequence follows: TGTGCCAGCAGCTTCCCAGGGGATGACTATGGCTACACCTTC. This sequence encodes CASSFPGDDYGYTF.